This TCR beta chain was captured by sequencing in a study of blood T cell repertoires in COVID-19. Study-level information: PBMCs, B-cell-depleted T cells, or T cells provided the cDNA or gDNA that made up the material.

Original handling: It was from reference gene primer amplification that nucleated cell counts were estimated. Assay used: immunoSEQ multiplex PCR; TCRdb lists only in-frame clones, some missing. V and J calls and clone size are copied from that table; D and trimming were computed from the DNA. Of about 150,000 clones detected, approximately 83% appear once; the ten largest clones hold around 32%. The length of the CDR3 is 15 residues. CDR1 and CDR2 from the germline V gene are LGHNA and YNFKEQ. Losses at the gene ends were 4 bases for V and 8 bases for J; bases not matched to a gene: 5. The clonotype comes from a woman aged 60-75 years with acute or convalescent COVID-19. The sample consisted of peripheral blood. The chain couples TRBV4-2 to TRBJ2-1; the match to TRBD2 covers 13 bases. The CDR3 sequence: CASSLGTSGVDEQFF. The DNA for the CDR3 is TGTGCCAGCAGCCTCGGGACTAGCGGGGTTGATGAGCAGTTCTTC.